A few counts support the clone carrying this TCR beta chain. The method was immunoSEQ multiplex PCR; TCRdb's version includes in-frame clones alone and lacks a portion of them. Of fewer than 300,000 clones detected, more than 65% appear once; the ten largest clones hold 10% to 15%. The data derive from a study of control samples from healthy donors and cancer patients. The CDR3 totals 14 residues. Germline CDR1 SGHRS, CDR2 YFSETQ. Trimming removed 2 bases at V and 5 bases at J, with 10 bases between. Sequenced material: PBMCs. This rearrangement joins TRBV5-1 to TRBJ1-4; no firm D call. The receptor was isolated from a woman in her fifties or sixties with lung cancer. As DNA, the CDR3 is TGCGCCAGCAGCTTCCGGAGTTCGAATGAAAAACTGTTTTTT. Amino acids: CASSFRSSNEKLFF.